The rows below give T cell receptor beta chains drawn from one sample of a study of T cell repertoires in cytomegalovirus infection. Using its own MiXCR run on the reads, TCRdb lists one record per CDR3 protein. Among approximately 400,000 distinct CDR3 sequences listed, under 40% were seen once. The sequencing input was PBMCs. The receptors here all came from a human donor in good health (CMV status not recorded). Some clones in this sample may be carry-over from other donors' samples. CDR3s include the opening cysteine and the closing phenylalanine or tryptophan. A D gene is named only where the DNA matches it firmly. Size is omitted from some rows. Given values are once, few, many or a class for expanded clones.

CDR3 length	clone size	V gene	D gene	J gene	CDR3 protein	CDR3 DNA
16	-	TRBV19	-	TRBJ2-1	CASSFPRVRLINEQFF	TGTGCCAGTTCATTCCCCCGGGTGAGGCTCATCAATGAGCAGTTCTTC
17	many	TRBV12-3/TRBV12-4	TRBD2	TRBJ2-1	CASSLTGSGGAYNEQFF	TGTGCCAGCAGTTTAACAGGCTCGGGGGGGGCATACAATGAGCAGTTCTTC
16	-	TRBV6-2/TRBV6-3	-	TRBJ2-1	CASSAPAKRSYNEQFF	TGTGCCAGCAGTGCACCCGCTAAGAGGTCCTACAATGAGCAGTTCTTC
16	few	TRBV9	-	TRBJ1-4	CASSVGGWETENRLFF	TGTGCCAGCAGCGTAGGAGGGTGGGAGACCGAGAATAGACTGTTTTTT
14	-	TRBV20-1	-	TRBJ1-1	CSARKGTVNTEAFF	TGCAGTGCTAGGAAAGGGACGGTGAACACTGAAGCTTTCTTT
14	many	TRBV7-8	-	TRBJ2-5	CASSFLEGAETQYF	TGTGCCAGCAGCTTTCTAGAGGGAGCCGAGACCCAGTACTTC
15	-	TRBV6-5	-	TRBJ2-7	CASIPRGQGGYEQYF	TGTGCCAGCATCCCAAGGGGGCAGGGGGGTTACGAGCAGTACTTC
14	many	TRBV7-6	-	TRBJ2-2	CASSLASNTGELFF	TGTGCCAGCAGCTTAGCATCTAACACCGGGGAGCTGTTTTTT
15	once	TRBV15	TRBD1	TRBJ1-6	CATSQGAVGNSPLHF	TGTGCCACCAGTCAGGGGGCAGTCGGAAATTCACCCCTCCACTTT
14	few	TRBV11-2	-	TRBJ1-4	CASSSEIWGEKLFF	TGTGCCAGCAGTTCGGAGATATGGGGTGAAAAACTGTTTTTT
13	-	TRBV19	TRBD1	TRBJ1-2	CASSLRTGGGYTF	TGTGCCAGTAGTCTCAGGACAGGAGGAGGCTACACCTTC
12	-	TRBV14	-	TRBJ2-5	CASSQGQRTQYF	TGTGCCAGCAGCCAAGGACAGAGGACCCAGTACTTC
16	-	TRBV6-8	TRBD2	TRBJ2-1	CASSYRGLAGGWEQFF	TGTGCCAGCAGTTACCGTGGATTAGCGGGGGGATGGGAGCAGTTCTTC
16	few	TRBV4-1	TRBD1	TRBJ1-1	CASSQGTGVSGTEAFF	TGCGCCAGCAGCCAAGGGACAGGGGTTTCGGGCACTGAAGCTTTCTTT
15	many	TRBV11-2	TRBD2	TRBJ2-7	CASSLVRLAGGEQYF	TGTGCCAGCAGCTTAGTCCGACTAGCGGGGGGCGAGCAGTACTTC
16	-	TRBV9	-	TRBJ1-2	CASSPPPPGVSYGYTF	TGTGCCAGCAGCCCTCCACCTCCGGGAGTTAGCTATGGCTACACCTTC
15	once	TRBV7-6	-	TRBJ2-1	CASSRSRERNNVQFF	TGTGCCAGCAGCCGATCCCGGGAGAGGAACAATGTGCAGTTCTTC
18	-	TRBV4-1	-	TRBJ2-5	CASSQDGVTGDRQETQYF	TGCGCCAGCAGCCAAGATGGGGTGACAGGCGATCGTCAAGAGACCCAGTACTTC
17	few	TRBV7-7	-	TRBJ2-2	CASSLYPLGSNTGELFF	TGTGCTAGCAGCTTATATCCTCTAGGTTCGAACACCGGGGAGCTGTTTTTT
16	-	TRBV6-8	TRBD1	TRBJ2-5	CASSSATLTGGETQYF	TGTGCCAGCAGTTCCGCTACCCTGACAGGGGGCGAGACCCAGTACTTC
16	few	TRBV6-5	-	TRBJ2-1	CASSQEGRFSYNEQFF	TGTGCCAGCAGTCAAGAGGGACGCTTCTCCTACAATGAGCAGTTCTTC
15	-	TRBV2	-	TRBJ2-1	CASSEHLSSYNEQFF	TGTGCCAGCAGTGAACACTTGAGCTCCTACAATGAGCAGTTCTTC
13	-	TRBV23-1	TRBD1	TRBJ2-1	CASSQCQGEGEFF	TGCGCCAGCAGTCAATGTCAGGGGGAAGGTGAATTCTTC
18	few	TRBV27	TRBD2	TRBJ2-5	CASRRLTSGDSFQETQYF	TGTGCCAGCAGACGTCTCACTAGCGGGGATTCTTTCCAAGAGACCCAGTACTTC
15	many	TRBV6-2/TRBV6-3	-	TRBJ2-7	CASSYNSEGLLEQYF	TGTGCCAGCAGTTATAACAGCGAGGGGCTTCTCGAGCAGTACTTC
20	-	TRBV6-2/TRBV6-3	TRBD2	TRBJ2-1	CASSYGFPAGASSSYNEQFF	TGTGCCAGCAGTTACGGTTTTCCAGCGGGGGCCTCTAGCTCCTACAATGAGCAGTTCTTC
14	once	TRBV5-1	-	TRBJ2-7	CASSFVGRGHEQYF	TGCGCCAGCAGCTTCGTCGGCAGGGGCCACGAGCAGTACTTC
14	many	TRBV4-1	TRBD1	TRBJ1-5	CASSEDRDNQPQHF	TGCGCCAGCAGCGAAGACAGGGACAATCAGCCCCAGCATTTT
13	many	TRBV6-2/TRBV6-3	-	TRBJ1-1	CASRPPVNTEAFF	TGTGCCAGCAGACCCCCGGTGAACACTGAAGCTTTCTTT
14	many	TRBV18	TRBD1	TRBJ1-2	CASSPSDRGYGYTF	TGTGCCAGCTCACCATCGGACAGGGGATATGGCTACACCTTC
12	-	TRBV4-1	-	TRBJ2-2	CASSQVSGELFF	TGCGCCAGCAGCCAAGTTTCCGGGGAGCTGTTTTTT
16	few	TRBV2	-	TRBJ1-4	CASSVLRGRGVEKLFF	TGTGCCAGCAGTGTACTCAGGGGTAGAGGTGTTGAAAAACTGTTTTTT
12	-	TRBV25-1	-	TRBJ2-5	CASSDAVRAQYF	TGTGCCAGCAGTGATGCCGTTCGGGCCCAGTACTTC
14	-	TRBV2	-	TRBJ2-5	CASRKEGNGETQYF	TGTGCCAGCCGGAAAGAAGGGAACGGGGAGACCCAGTACTTC
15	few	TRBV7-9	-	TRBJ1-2	CASSLGLDPAGGYTF	TGTGCCAGCAGCTTAGGGTTAGATCCGGCTGGTGGCTACACCTTC
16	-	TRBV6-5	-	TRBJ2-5	CASSYGRGAYQETQYF	TGTGCCAGCAGTTACGGTCGGGGGGCTTACCAAGAGACCCAGTACTTC